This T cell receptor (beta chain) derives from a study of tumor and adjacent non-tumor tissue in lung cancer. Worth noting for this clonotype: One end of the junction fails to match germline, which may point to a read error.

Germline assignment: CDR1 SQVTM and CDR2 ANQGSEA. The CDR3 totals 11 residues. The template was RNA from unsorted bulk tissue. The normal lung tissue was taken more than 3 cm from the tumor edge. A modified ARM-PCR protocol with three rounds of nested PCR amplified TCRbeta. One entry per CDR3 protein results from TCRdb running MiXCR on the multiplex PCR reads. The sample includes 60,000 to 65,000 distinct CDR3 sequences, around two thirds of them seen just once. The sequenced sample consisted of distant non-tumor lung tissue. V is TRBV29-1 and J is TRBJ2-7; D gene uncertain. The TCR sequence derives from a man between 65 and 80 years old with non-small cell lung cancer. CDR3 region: CSGTCSYEQYF. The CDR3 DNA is TGCAGCGGGACCTGCTCCTACGAACAGTACTTC.